These T cell receptor beta chains were read from a single sample in a study of T cells after yellow fever vaccination. TCRdb passed the 5' RACE reads through MiXCR, listing each CDR3 protein once. This sample has approximately 610,000 distinct CDR3 sequences, with approximately 16% found just once. The starting material was PBMCs, obtained more than 4 days after the first yellow fever vaccination. The receptors originated from a young man who received the YFV17D yellow fever vaccine. The CDR3 runs from the conserved cysteine through the conserved F or W. D genes are given only for firm matches. Clone sizes are given selectively: once, few, many, or a class where the clone is expanded.

>NA|TRBV20-1|TRBJ2-7|NA
CSARTGSPYEQYF
TGCAGTGCTAGGACTGGGTCTCCCTACGAGCAGTACTTC
>many|TRBV18|TRBJ1-1|NA
CASSGLEGGTEAFF
TGTGCCAGCTCAGGCCTTGAGGGAGGCACTGAAGCTTTCTTT
>few|TRBV11-2|TRBJ2-5|NA
CASSLDQLGGVETQYF
TGTGCCAGCAGCTTAGATCAGCTGGGGGGAGTGGAGACCCAGTACTTC
>NA|TRBV4-1|TRBJ2-2|TRBD1
CASSQRGTGGSGELFF
TGCGCCAGCAGCCAACGCGGGACAGGGGGGTCCGGGGAGCTGTTTTTT
>many|TRBV6-2/TRBV6-3|TRBJ2-5|NA
CASTLSGARAQYF
TGTGCCAGCACCCTCTCCGGCGCTCGGGCCCAGTACTTC
>few|TRBV5-1|TRBJ1-1|NA
CASSLVGWVNTEAFF
TGCGCCAGCAGCTTGGTCGGCTGGGTTAACACTGAAGCTTTCTTT
>few|TRBV12-3/TRBV12-4|TRBJ2-5|TRBD2
CASSSGGALETQYF
TGTGCCAGCAGTAGCGGGGGGGCCCTAGAGACCCAGTACTTC
>few|TRBV30|TRBJ2-5|TRBD1
CAWDRVQETQYF
TGTGCCTGGGACAGGGTTCAAGAGACCCAGTACTTC
>few|TRBV6-1|TRBJ2-1|TRBD2
CASSDTVGGGSYNEQFF
TGTGCCAGCAGTGATACGGTTGGCGGGGGTTCCTACAATGAGCAGTTCTTC
>few|TRBV18|TRBJ2-2|NA
CASSPLAGTYTGELFF
TGTGCCAGCTCACCACTTGCCGGGACATACACCGGGGAGCTGTTTTTT
>few|TRBV10-3|TRBJ2-5|TRBD2
CAISASGGAQETQYF
TGTGCCATCAGTGCTAGCGGGGGGGCCCAAGAGACCCAGTACTTC
>few|TRBV5-5|TRBJ2-1|NA
CASSFRGSSSYNEQFF
TGTGCCAGCAGCTTTAGGGGGTCGAGCTCCTACAATGAGCAGTTCTTC
>once|TRBV7-2|TRBJ1-1|NA
CASSLAGSRTEAFF
TGTGCCAGCAGCTTAGCAGGGAGTAGGACTGAAGCTTTCTTT
>NA|TRBV6-5|TRBJ2-2|NA
CASSYSARPTNTGELFF
TGTGCCAGCAGTTACTCGGCGAGACCTACGAACACCGGGGAGCTGTTTTTT
>NA|TRBV5-6|TRBJ1-6|TRBD1
CASSFLTGPSPLHF
TGTGCCAGCAGCTTTTTGACAGGGCCTTCACCCCTCCACTTT
>few|TRBV15|TRBJ2-3|NA
CATTEGHSTDTQYF
TGTGCCACTACCGAGGGGCATAGCACAGATACGCAGTATTTT
>few|TRBV4-3|TRBJ1-3|NA
CASSQEVSSGNTIYF
TGCGCCAGCAGCCAAGAGGTTAGCTCTGGAAACACCATATATTTT
>many|TRBV12-3/TRBV12-4|TRBJ2-3|NA
CASRAGHGTQYF
TGTGCCAGCAGGGCAGGGCACGGTACGCAGTATTTT
>few|TRBV4-3|TRBJ2-2|NA
CASRRQRRLDTGELFF
TGCGCCAGCAGACGGCAGCGTCGGCTTGACACCGGGGAGCTGTTTTTT
>NA|TRBV7-2|TRBJ2-6|TRBD2
CASSPFWGGGANVLTF
TGTGCCAGCAGCCCTTTTTGGGGGGGTGGGGCCAACGTCCTGACTTTC
>few|TRBV12-3/TRBV12-4|TRBJ1-2|NA
CASSFGADSYGYTF
TGTGCCAGCAGTTTTGGGGCGGACAGCTATGGCTACACCTTC
>NA|TRBV7-2|TRBJ1-1|NA
CASGMHMNTEAFF
TGTGCCAGCGGAATGCACATGAACACTGAAGCTTTCTTT
>many|TRBV20-1|TRBJ2-7|TRBD1
CSARDRSYEQYF
TGCAGCGCCAGGGACAGATCTTACGAGCAGTACTTC
>NA|TRBV7-3|TRBJ2-3|NA
CASSPDSSSTDTQYF
TGTGCCAGCAGCCCGGACTCTTCTAGCACAGATACGCAGTATTTT
>few|TRBV6-1|TRBJ1-4|NA
CASSGDLGEKLFF
TGTGCCAGCAGTGGAGATTTGGGAGAAAAACTGTTTTTT
>NA|TRBV9|TRBJ1-5|NA
CASSVGEGQGPNQPQHF
TGTGCCAGCAGCGTAGGGGAGGGGCAGGGCCCTAATCAGCCCCAGCATTTT
>few|TRBV6-1|TRBJ2-5|TRBD2
CASRDLGRQETQYF
TGTGCCAGCAGAGACCTCGGGAGGCAAGAGACCCAGTACTTC
>NA|TRBV11-2|TRBJ2-7|NA
CASSPTTASYEQYF
TGTGCCAGCAGCCCAACCACTGCCTCCTACGAGCAGTACTTC
>many|TRBV7-2|TRBJ1-1|NA
CASSGRGGRAAFF
TGTGCCAGCAGCGGACGTGGGGGACGGGCAGCTTTCTTT
>few|TRBV5-1|TRBJ2-6|NA
CASSLNWGAGANVLTF
TGCGCCAGCAGCTTGAATTGGGGGGCTGGGGCCAACGTCCTGACTTTC
>few|TRBV7-9|TRBJ2-1|NA
CASSLAAVRFF
TGTGCCAGCAGCTTAGCGGCCGTCCGGTTCTTC
>NA|TRBV7-3|TRBJ2-7|NA
CASSAEGGYEQYF
TGTGCCAGCAGCGCCGAGGGGGGGTACGAGCAGTACTTC
>NA|TRBV6-6|TRBJ2-3|NA
CASSPGPVDTQYF
TGTGCCAGCAGTCCCGGGCCCGTAGATACGCAGTATTTT
>NA|TRBV27|TRBJ1-6|NA
CASSLSVFNSPLHF
TGTGCCAGCAGTTTATCAGTTTTTAATTCACCCCTCCACTTT
>few|TRBV28|TRBJ1-4|NA
CASKKLQYNEKLFF
TGTGCCAGCAAGAAGCTACAGTATAATGAAAAACTGTTTTTT
>NA|TRBV29-1|TRBJ1-5|TRBD1
CSVAQGGGSPQHF
TGCAGCGTTGCGCAGGGAGGGGGCTCACCCCAGCATTTT
>NA|TRBV5-1|TRBJ2-5|NA
CASAPGHRQETQYF
TGCGCCAGCGCTCCGGGACACCGACAAGAGACCCAGTACTTC
>NA|TRBV12-3/TRBV12-4|TRBJ1-1|NA
CASSHDQNTEAFF
TGTGCCAGCAGTCACGACCAGAACACTGAAGCTTTCTTT
>once|TRBV30|TRBJ2-3|NA
CAWNLQRDTTQYF
TGTGCCTGGAATTTACAGCGGGACACGACGCAGTATTTT
>few|TRBV21-1|TRBJ1-1|NA
CASSNFTRRGSGEAFF
TGTGCCAGCAGCAATTTCACCCGGAGGGGATCGGGTGAAGCTTTCTTT
>NA|TRBV19|TRBJ2-3|TRBD2
CASSTGASGPYTQYF
TGTGCCAGTAGTACTGGGGCTAGCGGGCCCTATACGCAGTATTTT
>few|TRBV7-2|TRBJ1-5|NA
CASSLEAGFGQPQHF
TGTGCCAGCAGCTTAGAGGCAGGGTTTGGACAGCCCCAGCATTTT
>few|TRBV11-2|TRBJ2-1|TRBD2
CASSSIDRRGLAVDNEQFF
TGTGCCAGCAGCTCGATCGACCGACGGGGACTAGCGGTTGACAATGAGCAGTTCTTC
>many|TRBV29-1|TRBJ1-4|NA
CSACEPLGEKLFF
TGCAGCGCCTGCGAACCTTTGGGTGAAAAACTGTTTTTT
>few|TRBV12-3/TRBV12-4|TRBJ1-1|TRBD1
CASSPLRQGGMNTEAFF
TGTGCCAGCAGCCCCCTCCGACAGGGGGGCATGAACACTGAAGCTTTCTTT
>many|TRBV20-1|TRBJ2-1|TRBD1
CSVDRGHEQFF
TGCAGTGTGGACAGGGGGCATGAGCAGTTCTTC
>few|TRBV7-9|TRBJ1-3|TRBD1
CASSQTGGGNTIYF
TGTGCCAGCAGCCAGACAGGGGGCGGAAACACCATATATTTT
>NA|TRBV29-1|TRBJ1-1|TRBD1
CSVEGYKGAVNTEAFF
TGCAGCGTTGAAGGGTACAAGGGGGCGGTGAACACTGAAGCTTTCTTT
>many|TRBV5-6|TRBJ2-1|TRBD1
CASSFQGANEQFF
TGTGCCAGCAGCTTTCAGGGGGCGAATGAGCAGTTCTTC
>few|TRBV5-1|TRBJ2-1|TRBD2
CASSWGTSMDNEQFF
TGCGCCAGCAGCTGGGGGACTAGCATGGACAATGAGCAGTTCTTC
>NA|TRBV7-9|TRBJ1-2|NA
CASNPALFNYGYTF
TGTGCCAGCAACCCGGCCTTATTTAACTATGGCTACACCTTC
>NA|TRBV20-1|TRBJ1-1|TRBD1
CSARGETGRTEAFF
TGCAGTGCTAGAGGAGAGACAGGGAGGACTGAAGCTTTCTTT
>few|TRBV20-1|TRBJ2-2|NA
CSARGPGELFF
TGCAGTGCCAGGGGACCTGGGGAGCTGTTTTTT
>NA|TRBV6-1|TRBJ2-3|NA
CASSLRGVGTDTQYF
TGTGCCAGCAGTCTCAGGGGTGTGGGCACAGATACGCAGTATTTT
>few|TRBV20-1|TRBJ2-5|NA
CSARREGPYETQYF
TGCAGTGCTAGACGCGAGGGACCCTATGAGACCCAGTACTTC